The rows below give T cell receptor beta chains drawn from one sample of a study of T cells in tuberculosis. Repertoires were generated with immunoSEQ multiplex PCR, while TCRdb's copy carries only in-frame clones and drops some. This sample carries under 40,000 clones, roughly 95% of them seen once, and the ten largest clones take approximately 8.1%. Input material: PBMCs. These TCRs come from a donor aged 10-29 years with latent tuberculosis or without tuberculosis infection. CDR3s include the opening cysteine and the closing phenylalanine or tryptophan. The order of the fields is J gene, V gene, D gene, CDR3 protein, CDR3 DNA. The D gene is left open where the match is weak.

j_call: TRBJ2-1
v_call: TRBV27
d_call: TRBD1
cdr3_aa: CASRRGTGGSNEQFF
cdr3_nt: TGTGCCAGCAGGCGTGGGACAGGAGGGTCCAATGAGCAGTTCTTC

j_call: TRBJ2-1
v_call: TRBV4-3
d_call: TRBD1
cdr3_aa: CASSLRDRGWNEQFF
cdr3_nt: TGCGCCAGCAGCCTACGCGACAGGGGTTGGAATGAGCAGTTCTTC

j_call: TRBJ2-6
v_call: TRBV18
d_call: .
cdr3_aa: CASSLGTPGANVLTF
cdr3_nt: TGTGCCAGCTCACTTGGGACTCCGGGGGCCAACGTCCTGACTTTC

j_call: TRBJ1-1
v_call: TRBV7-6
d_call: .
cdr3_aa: CASSPGTYTEAFF
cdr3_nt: TGTGCCAGCAGCCCGGGGACTTATACTGAAGCTTTCTTT

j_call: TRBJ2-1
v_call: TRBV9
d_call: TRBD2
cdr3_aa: CASSLGGGEQFF
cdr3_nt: TGTGCCAGCAGCCTCGGCGGGGGTGAGCAGTTCTTC

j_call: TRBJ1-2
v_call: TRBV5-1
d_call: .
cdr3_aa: CASSLDTDLYGYTF
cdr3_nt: TGCGCCAGCAGCTTGGACACAGACCTATATGGCTACACCTTC

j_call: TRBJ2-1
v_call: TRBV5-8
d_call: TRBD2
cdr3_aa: CASSDTSGSTEQFF
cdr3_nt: TGTGCCAGCAGCGACACTAGCGGGAGTACTGAGCAGTTCTTC

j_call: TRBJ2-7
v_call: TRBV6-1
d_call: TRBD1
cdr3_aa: CASSEARTGSHEQYF
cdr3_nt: TGTGCCAGCAGTGAAGCGAGGACAGGGTCTCACGAGCAGTACTTC

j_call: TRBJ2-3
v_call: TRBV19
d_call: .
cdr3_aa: CASDGGLDTQYF
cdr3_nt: TGTGCCAGTGACGGCGGATTAGATACGCAGTATTTT

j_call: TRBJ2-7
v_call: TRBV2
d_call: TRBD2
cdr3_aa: CAIRAGEISAYEQYF
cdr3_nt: TGTGCCATCCGAGCGGGAGAAATATCCGCCTACGAGCAGTACTTC

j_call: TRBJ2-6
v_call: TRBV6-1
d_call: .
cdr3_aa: CASSELSGANVLTF
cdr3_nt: TGTGCCAGCAGTGAACTCTCTGGGGCCAACGTCCTGACTTTC

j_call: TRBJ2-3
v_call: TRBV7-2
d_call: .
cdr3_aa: CASSLAGISTDTQYF
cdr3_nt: TGTGCCAGCAGCTTAGCCGGGATCAGCACAGATACGCAGTATTTT

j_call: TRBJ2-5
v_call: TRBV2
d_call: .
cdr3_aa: CASSPLETQYF
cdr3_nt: TGTGCCAGCAGTCCTCTAGAGACCCAGTACTTC

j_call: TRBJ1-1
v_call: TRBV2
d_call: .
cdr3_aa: CASHPGSLEAFF
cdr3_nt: TGTGCCAGCCATCCAGGAAGCCTTGAAGCTTTCTTT

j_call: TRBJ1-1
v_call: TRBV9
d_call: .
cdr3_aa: CASSARGPEAFF
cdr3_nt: TGTGCCAGCAGCGCAAGGGGCCCCGAAGCTTTCTTT

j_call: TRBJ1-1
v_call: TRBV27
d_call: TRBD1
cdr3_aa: CASSIDRGTEAFF
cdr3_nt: TGTGCCAGCAGCATCGACAGGGGGACTGAAGCTTTCTTT